The 20 T cell receptor beta chains in this list originate from one sample, sequenced in a study of blood T cell repertoires in COVID-19. Sequenced by immunoSEQ multiplex PCR; TCRdb stores in-frame clones only, minus some. The profile shows tens of thousands of clones, approximately 78% of them singletons. Sequencing was done on a sample of peripheral blood. The receptors come from a human donor with acute or convalescent COVID-19. The donor label of this sample is uncertain.

This chain joins TRBV5-1 and TRBJ2-5, with D maybe TRBD1 (6 bases). Germline V gene lookup returns CDR1 SGHRS and CDR2 YFSETQ. The V end lost 4 bases, the J end lost 2 bases, and 12 bases lay between the germline ends. CDR3 length equals 14 residues. This CDR3 is CASSGGGRQETQYF. The CDR3 coding sequence is TGCGCCAGCAGCGGGGGCGGTCGGCAAGAGACCCAGTACTTC. Based on the CDR3 plus reference TRBV5-1 and TRBJ2-5, the full variable domain is KAGVTQTPRYLIKTRGQQVTLSCSPISGHRSVSWYQQTPGQGLQFLFEYFSETQRNKGNFPGRFSGRQFSNSRSEMNVSTLELGDSALYLCASSGGGRQETQYFGPGTRLLVL.

This chain uses TRBV10-2 with TRBJ1-5, with a weak D call TRBD1 (5 bases). The V and J ends lost 10 bases and 1 base respectively, with 14 bases between them. CDR3 size: 14 residues. Germline lookup yields CDR1 WSHSY and CDR2 SAAADI. The CDR3 loop reads CATSGGLSNQPQHF. As DNA, the CDR3 is TGCGCCACCTCCGGGGGTTTAAGCAATCAGCCCCAGCATTTT.

This chain uses TRBV5-4 with TRBJ2-1, with 9 bases aligning to TRBD2. Germline CDR1 SGHNT, CDR2 YYREEE (reference sequence). V trimming: 1 base; J trimming: 6 bases; junction bases outside the gene matches: 5. The CDR3 sequence is 15 residues long. The CDR3 is CASSLSGGGANEQFF. The CDR3 nucleotides are TGTGCCAGCAGCTTGTCCGGCGGGGGGGCCAATGAGCAGTTCTTC.

The chain combines TRBV24-1 with TRBJ1-2; TRBD1 might be the D (5 bases). V gave up 2 bases and J gave up 1 base, with 19 bases separating them. This CDR3 is built from 18 residues. Germline-derived CDR1 and CDR2 are KGHDR and SFDVKD. The CDR3 DNA sequence: TGTGCCACCAGTGATTCTAGTTGGGCCGGGGGGGATAACTATGGCTACACCTTC. This gives the protein CATSDSSWAGGDNYGYTF.

This clone is a singleton in its sample. This chain joins TRBV5-1 and TRBJ2-1, with 10 bases identical to TRBD2. Germline CDR1 reads SGHRS; CDR2 reads YFSETQ. V lost 1 base to trimming and J lost 9 bases; unmatched junction nucleotides: 10. The CDR3 runs to 16 residues. The CDR3 region is CASSLRASGGTGEQFF. The DNA of the CDR3 is TGCGCCAGCAGCTTGCGCGCTAGCGGGGGAACGGGTGAGCAGTTCTTC. Together with reference TRBV5-1 and TRBJ2-1, the CDR3 gives the full variable domain: KAGVTQTPRYLIKTRGQQVTLSCSPISGHRSVSWYQQTPGQGLQFLFEYFSETQRNKGNFPGRFSGRQFSNSRSEMNVSTLELGDSALYLCASSLRASGGTGEQFFGPGTRLTVL.

The DNA of the CDR3 is TGTGCCAGCTCACCACCAGGGGGCGAAAACACTGAAGCTTTCTTT. Translated: CASSPPGGENTEAFF. The V call is TRBV18, the J call TRBJ1-1; TRBD1 matches at 7 bases. Looked up from germline, CDR1 is KGHSH and CDR2 is LQKENI. This CDR3 contains 15 residues. The V gene end was trimmed by 0 bases and the J gene end by 2 bases; junction bases not matched to a gene: 3.

The rearrangement links TRBV6-5 to TRBJ1-5; possible D gene TRBD1, 5 bases. CDR1 is MNHEY, CDR2 SVGAGI, per germline. The CDR3 consists of 15 residues. With 0 bases removed from V and 5 bases from J, the gap between germline ends came to 11 bases. The CDR3 nucleotides read TGTGCCAGCAGTTACTCGGTACAGGCAGATCAGCCCCAGCATTTT. Protein sequence: CASSYSVQADQPQHF.

CDR3 residues: CASSRGTASYEQYF. The DNA for the CDR3 is TGTGCCAGCTCACGGGGGACAGCCTCCTACGAGCAGTACTTC. The genes are TRBV18 and TRBJ2-7; 7 nucleotides match TRBD1. The germline V gene encodes CDR1 KGHSH and CDR2 LQKENI. The junction had 3 bases not matched to a gene; V was cut back by 4 bases and J by 0 bases. This CDR3 has 14 residues.

The chain joins TRBV21-1 to TRBJ1-1; the table's D call, TRBD1, has no DNA check behind it. TRBV21-1 is a pseudogene segment. CDR3 length: 14 residues. The CDR3 nucleotides read TGTGCCAGCAGCGGGGACAGACCTAACACTGAAGCTTTCTTT. Encoded protein: CASSGDRPNTEAFF.

The V and J genes are TRBV30 and TRBJ1-5, with D uncertain. V was pared by 0 bases and J by 6 bases, with 12 bases between. This CDR3 has 14 amino acids. Germline CDR1 GTSNPN, CDR2 SVGIG (reference sequence). DNA for the CDR3: TGTGCCTGGAGTGTGGCAGGAGCGGCTCAGCCCCAGCATTTT. Protein: CAWSVAGAAQPQHF. The whole variable domain, remainder taken from reference TRBV30 and TRBJ1-5, is SQTIHQWPATLVQPVGSPLSLECTVEGTSNPNLYWYRQAAGRGLQLLFYSVGIGQISSEVPQNLSASRPQDRQFILSSKKLLLSDSGFYLCAWSVAGAAQPQHFGDGTRLSIL.

CDR3 sequence reads: CASGPGDSYNEQFF. In DNA, the CDR3 is TGCGCCAGTGGCCCGGGGGACTCCTACAATGAGCAGTTCTTC. The chain links TRBV5-1 to TRBJ2-1; tentative D call: TRBD2 (6 bases). V was trimmed by 8 bases and J by 0 bases, leaving 12 bases between them. This CDR3 comprises 14 residues. Germline V gene data show CDR1 as SGHRS and CDR2 as YFSETQ.

The chain couples TRBV9 to TRBJ1-3, with D possibly being TRBD1 (6 bases). V was pared by 7 bases and J by 0 bases, with 14 bases between. Germline CDR1 SGDLS, CDR2 YYNGEE. The CDR3 consists of 15 residues. CDR3 loop: CASGGGRYSGNTIYF. CDR3 bases: TGTGCCAGCGGGGGCGGCAGGTACTCTGGAAACACCATATATTTT.

The V and J genes are TRBV29-1 and TRBJ2-7, with a weak D call TRBD2 (5 bases). Germline V gene lookup returns CDR1 SQVTM and CDR2 ANQGSEA. Trimming stripped 6 bases from V and 0 bases from J, with 12 bases between. This CDR3 contains 13 residues. The CDR3 reads CSVLIRDSYEQYF. The CDR3 DNA reads as TGCAGCGTCCTAATACGGGACTCCTACGAGCAGTACTTC.

The chain recombines TRBV4-3 with TRBJ1-2, with D uncertain. The CDR3 length is 14 residues. Germline assignment: CDR1 LGHNA and CDR2 YSLEER. V was cut by 0 bases and J by 3 bases, with 8 bases left in between. CDR3 protein: CASSQDRVDYGYTF. The CDR3, as DNA: TGCGCCAGCAGCCAAGATCGGGTCGACTATGGCTACACCTTC.

This chain joins TRBV27 and TRBJ2-5; TRBD1 is a possible D gene (6 bases). The CDR3 sequence is 16 residues long. V gave up 6 bases and J gave up 0 bases, with 17 bases separating them. Germline V gene data show CDR1 as MNHEY and CDR2 as SMNVEV (reference sequence). CDR3 residues: CASRPNSRGYQETQYF. The CDR3 DNA is TGTGCCAGCAGACCCAACTCGAGGGGGTACCAAGAGACCCAGTACTTC.

V is TRBV6-2 or TRBV6-3 and J is TRBJ1-2, with a weak D call TRBD1 (5 bases). V dropped 4 bases and J dropped 6 bases, with 12 bases sitting between them. Germline CDR1 reads MNHEY; CDR2 reads SVGEGT. The CDR3 is made up of 13 amino acids. As DNA, the CDR3 is TGTGCCAGCAGTTCGGGGGTCTTCGATGGCTACACCTTC. Translating it yields CASSSGVFDGYTF.

The chain combines TRBV7-2 with TRBJ2-2; 12 bases agree with TRBD2. CDR1 SGHTA and CDR2 FQGNSA come from the germline V gene. The CDR3 sequence is 15 residues long. The V gene end was trimmed by 5 bases and the J gene end by 5 bases; junction bases not matched to a gene: 3. The CDR3 nucleotides read TGTGCCAGCAGCCCTAGCGGGAGGGGTACCGGGGAGCTGTTTTTT. Protein product: CASSPSGRGTGELFF.

The V gene is TRBV11-2, the J gene TRBJ1-2; no clear D. CDR1 and CDR2 (germline): SGHAT, FQNNGV. Trimming took 1 base from V and 8 from J, leaving 11 bases between them. This CDR3 region has 13 residues. As DNA, the CDR3 is TGTGCCAGCAGCTTAGGGGCCCGGGGAGGCTACACCTTC. Protein product: CASSLGARGGYTF.

CDR3 loop: CASSRDSRMYMNTEAFF. The CDR3 DNA reads TGTGCCAGCAGTCGGGACAGCCGTATGTACATGAACACTGAAGCTTTCTTT. The chain joins TRBV2 to TRBJ1-1; 7 positions agree with TRBD1. This CDR3 has 17 amino acids. The V segment lost 5 bases and the J segment 0 bases; nucleotides outside the gene matches: 12. CDR1 SNHLY and CDR2 FYNNEI come from the germline V gene.

The chain is built from TRBV5-1 and TRBJ1-5; D not resolved. Germline loops: CDR1 SGHRS, CDR2 YFSETQ. V was clipped by 4 bases and J by 1 base, with 6 bases between them. The CDR3 length is 13 residues. Here the CDR3 reads CASSEESNQPQHF. The CDR3 coding sequence is TGCGCCAGCAGCGAAGAGAGCAATCAGCCCCAGCATTTT.